The rows below give T cell receptor beta chains drawn from one sample of a study of cytomegalovirus exposure and HLA in healthy donors. Sequenced by immunoSEQ multiplex PCR; TCRdb stores in-frame clones only, minus some. Here the sample spans some 140,000 clones, roughly three quarters being singletons. Input material: PBMCs. The receptors were gathered from a man aged 25-45 years in good health and CMV-seronegative. Each CDR3 is given with its conserved first and last residue. D genes are given only for firm matches. Expanded clones get a size class; other rows say once, few or many, or leave the size out.

d_call | j_call | v_call | cdr3_length | clone_size | cdr3_nt | cdr3_aa
NA | TRBJ2-5 | TRBV7-3 | 14 | NA | TGTGCCAGCAGCCCCTATGCGGTCCGCGAGACCCAGTACTTC | CASSPYAVRETQYF
TRBD2 | TRBJ2-1 | TRBV6-5 | 14 | NA | TGTGCCAGCAGTCGAGCGGGAGGGCTCGGTGAGCAGTTCTTC | CASSRAGGLGEQFF
NA | TRBJ1-5 | TRBV18 | 15 | NA | TGTGCCAGCTCAGCCCCAGGGAGGGCGGGACAGCCCCAGCATTTT | CASSAPGRAGQPQHF
TRBD2 | TRBJ2-5 | TRBV7-2 | 16 | NA | TGTGCCAGCAGCTTAGAGCTAGCGGGAGGGGGAGAGACCCAGTACTTC | CASSLELAGGGETQYF
NA | TRBJ1-2 | TRBV7-3 | 15 | NA | TGTGCCAGCAGCCTAGGTGGGGGGACTAACTATGGCTACACCTTC | CASSLGGGTNYGYTF
NA | TRBJ1-1 | TRBV9 | 13 | NA | TGTGCCAGCAGCGTAGGGTGGGGGCCTGAAGCTTTCTTT | CASSVGWGPEAFF
TRBD2 | TRBJ2-7 | TRBV5-5 | 14 | NA | TGTGCCAGCAGCCCGGGACTAGCTTTGGGAGAGCAGTACTTC | CASSPGLALGEQYF
NA | TRBJ2-1 | TRBV11-2 | 12 | NA | TGTGCCAGCAGCTTAGTGGCAATTGAGCAGTTCTTC | CASSLVAIEQFF
NA | TRBJ2-7 | TRBV29-1 | 13 | NA | TGCAGCGTTGAAGTTGAGAAACCATACGAGCAGTACTTC | CSVEVEKPYEQYF
TRBD1 | TRBJ2-2 | TRBV6-5 | 15 | once | TGTGCCAGCAGTGTACAGGGGGCGCCCACCGGGGAGCTGTTTTTT | CASSVQGAPTGELFF
NA | TRBJ1-5 | TRBV19 | 14 | NA | TGTGCCAGTAGTATAGGGACACATAATCAGCCCCAGCATTTT | CASSIGTHNQPQHF
TRBD1 | TRBJ1-3 | TRBV5-6 | 16 | NA | TGTGCCAGCAGCTTGAGGGACAGCTGGATTGGAAACACCATATATTTT | CASSLRDSWIGNTIYF
NA | TRBJ2-5 | TRBV29-1 | 13 | once | TGCAGCGTTGCAGGCAGGGGTGGAGAGACCCAGTACTTC | CSVAGRGGETQYF
TRBD2 | TRBJ2-5 | TRBV9 | 15 | NA | TGTGCCAGCAGCGTAGGAATAGCGGGGCAAGAGACCCAGTACTTC | CASSVGIAGQETQYF
NA | TRBJ2-6 | TRBV6-1 | 14 | few | TGTGCCAGCCGGTGGGCAGCCGGGGCCAACGTCCTGACTTTC | CASRWAAGANVLTF
NA | TRBJ1-5 | TRBV2 | 14 | NA | TGTGCCAGCAGTCTTGAAGAGGGGACTAAGCCCCAGCATTTT | CASSLEEGTKPQHF
TRBD1 | TRBJ2-1 | TRBV4-1 | 18 | NA | TGCGCCAGCAGCCAAGATGTATATCGCGACAGGGGCCGGTATGAGCAGTTCTTC | CASSQDVYRDRGRYEQFF
NA | TRBJ1-3 | TRBV10-2 | 16 | NA | TGCGCCAGCAGTGAGACCAACAGGCCCTCTGGAAACACCATATATTTT | CASSETNRPSGNTIYF
TRBD2 | TRBJ2-1 | TRBV9 | 17 | NA | TGTGCCAGCACCCTGGGACTAGCGGGAGGGTTTGACAATGAGCAGTTCTTC | CASTLGLAGGFDNEQFF
NA | TRBJ2-1 | TRBV11-2 | 14 | few | TGTGCCAGCAGCGGGGGGAGGTCCTACAATGAGCAGTTCTTC | CASSGGRSYNEQFF
NA | TRBJ1-1 | TRBV7-3 | 13 | few | TGTGCCAGCAGCACACAGAGGAACACTGAAGCTTTCTTT | CASSTQRNTEAFF
NA | TRBJ2-2 | TRBV9 | 16 | NA | TGTGCCAGCAGCGTAGCTTTTGAGAAAAACACCGGGGAGCTGTTTTTT | CASSVAFEKNTGELFF
TRBD1 | TRBJ2-5 | TRBV28 | 11 | NA | TGTGCCAGCAGTCCCGACGACAGGGTGCACTTC | CASSPDDRVHF
TRBD1 | TRBJ2-1 | TRBV27 | 14 | NA | TGTGCCAGCAGTCTTCACAGGGGGTACAATGAGCAGTTCTTC | CASSLHRGYNEQFF
TRBD2 | TRBJ2-2 | TRBV7-8 | 16 | NA | TGTGCCAGCAGCTTCCCTAGCGGGATTAACACCGGGGAGCTGTTTTTT | CASSFPSGINTGELFF
TRBD2 | TRBJ2-3 | TRBV7-3 | 15 | once | TGTGCCAGCAGAGATAGCGGGAGTAGCACAGATACGCAGTATTTT | CASRDSGSSTDTQYF
TRBD1 | TRBJ1-4 | TRBV7-9 | 13 | NA | TGTGCCAGCAGCTTAGGACAGGGGGATCGGGCGTTTTTT | CASSLGQGDRAFF
TRBD1 | TRBJ2-3 | TRBV27 | 13 | NA | TGTGCCAGCACGACAGGGGGCCCAGATACGCAGTATTTT | CASTTGGPDTQYF
NA | TRBJ2-3 | TRBV12-2 | 19 | NA | TGTGCAAGTCGCTTAGAATCCGGGACTAGCGGGAGGGCGGTAGATACGCAGTATTTT | CASRLESGTSGRAVDTQYF
NA | TRBJ1-1 | TRBV5-1 | 14 | NA | TGCGCCAGCAGCTTGGGACACGATATAGCTGAAGCTTTCTTT | CASSLGHDIAEAFF
NA | TRBJ1-2 | TRBV18 | 14 | NA | TGTGCCAGCTCACTTGGGGACACCCTAGGAGGCTACACCTTC | CASSLGDTLGGYTF
TRBD1 | TRBJ1-5 | TRBV7-9 | 15 | few | TGTGCCAGCAGCTTTGATGCAGGGGGGAATCAGCCCCAGCATTTT | CASSFDAGGNQPQHF
TRBD2 | TRBJ2-5 | TRBV7-3 | 15 | NA | TGTGCCAGCAGCTTAGCGGGAGGGCCGGGGGAGACCCAGTACTTC | CASSLAGGPGETQYF
NA | TRBJ2-1 | TRBV7-2 | 14 | once | TGTGCCAGCAGCACCTCGCGGACCTACAATGAGCAGTTCTTC | CASSTSRTYNEQFF
NA | TRBJ2-5 | TRBV5-6 | 15 | once | TGTGCCAGCAGCTTGGTGTCAGGGCGAAAAGAGACCCAGTACTTC | CASSLVSGRKETQYF
TRBD1 | TRBJ2-3 | TRBV28 | 15 | NA | TGTGCCAGCAGTTACAGGGGGCTCAGCACAGATACGCAGTATTTT | CASSYRGLSTDTQYF
TRBD2 | TRBJ2-2 | TRBV30 | 19 | NA | TGTGCCTGGAGTCGTGGGGGGTGGACTAGCGGGAGGGTCACCGGGGAGCTGTTTTTT | CAWSRGGWTSGRVTGELFF
TRBD2 | TRBJ2-7 | TRBV9 | 16 | NA | TGTGCCAGCAGCGTTAAATCTCTAGCGGGATTCCACGAGCAGTACTTC | CASSVKSLAGFHEQYF
NA | TRBJ1-1 | TRBV29-1 | 12 | few | TGCAGCGTTCTCCGGGGGAGCACTGAAGCTTTCTTT | CSVLRGSTEAFF
TRBD1 | TRBJ1-5 | TRBV2 | 15 | NA | TGTGCCAGCAGTGAACAGGGGGCTGGCAATCAGCCCCAGCATTTT | CASSEQGAGNQPQHF
NA | TRBJ2-3 | TRBV28 | 15 | NA | TGTGCCAGCAGCCCTCTCGGGACTGGCACAGATACGCAGTATTTT | CASSPLGTGTDTQYF
NA | TRBJ1-2 | TRBV5-5 | 14 | NA | TGTGCCAGCAGCTTGGAGGGGGATAACTATGGCTACACCTTC | CASSLEGDNYGYTF
NA | TRBJ1-2 | TRBV20-1 | 11 | NA | TGCAGTTTCGGGAGTTCCTATGGCTACACCTTC | CSFGSSYGYTF
NA | TRBJ1-1 | TRBV7-2 | 14 | NA | TGTGCCAGCAGCTTACAGCAGGAGGGGACTGAAGCTTTCTTT | CASSLQQEGTEAFF
NA | TRBJ2-7 | TRBV4-1 | 15 | NA | TGCGCCAGCAGCGGGGGACTTCTGAACTCCTACGAGCAGTACTTC | CASSGGLLNSYEQYF
NA | TRBJ2-5 | TRBV12-5 | 15 | NA | TGTGCTAGTGGTTTGCCTGGACAGGGAGGGGAGACCCAGTACTTC | CASGLPGQGGETQYF
NA | TRBJ2-7 | TRBV28 | 13 | NA | TGTGCCAGCAGTTACCCCGGGTTCTACGAGCAGTACTTC | CASSYPGFYEQYF
NA | TRBJ1-3 | TRBV7-9 | 13 | once | TGTGCCAGCATGAGGGGGTTTTCGGACACCATATATTTT | CASMRGFSDTIYF
TRBD1 | TRBJ1-2 | TRBV29-1 | 14 | few | TGCAGCGTTGGGGACAGGGAGTTCGTCTATGGCTACACCTTC | CSVGDREFVYGYTF
NA | TRBJ1-2 | TRBV7-3 | 13 | NA | TGTGCCAGCAGCTTTACAGCTAACTATGGCTACACCTTC | CASSFTANYGYTF
NA | TRBJ2-7 | TRBV18 | 13 | NA | TGTGCCAGCTCACCATCCAGGGCCAACGAGCAGTACTTC | CASSPSRANEQYF
NA | TRBJ1-5 | TRBV28 | 14 | NA | TGTGCCAGCAGTCGGGACACGAGCAATCAGCCCCAGCATTTT | CASSRDTSNQPQHF